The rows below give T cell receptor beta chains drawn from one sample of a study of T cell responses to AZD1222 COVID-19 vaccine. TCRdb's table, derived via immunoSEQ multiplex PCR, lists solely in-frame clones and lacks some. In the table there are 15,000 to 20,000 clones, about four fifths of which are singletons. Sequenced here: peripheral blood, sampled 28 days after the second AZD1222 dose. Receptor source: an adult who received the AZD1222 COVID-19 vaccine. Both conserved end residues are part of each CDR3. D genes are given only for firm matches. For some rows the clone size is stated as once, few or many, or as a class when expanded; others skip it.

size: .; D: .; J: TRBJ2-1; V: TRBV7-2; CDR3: CASSQGHYNEQFF; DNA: TGTGCCAGCAGCCAGGGACACTACAATGAGCAGTTCTTC
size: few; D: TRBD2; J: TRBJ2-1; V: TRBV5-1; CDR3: CASSPDSTSGRLNEQFF; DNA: TGCGCCAGCAGCCCCGACTCGACTAGCGGGAGATTGAATGAGCAGTTCTTC
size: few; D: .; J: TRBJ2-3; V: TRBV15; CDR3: CATSSGFSTSTDTQYF; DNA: TGTGCCACCAGCAGCGGTTTTTCAACTAGCACAGATACGCAGTATTTT
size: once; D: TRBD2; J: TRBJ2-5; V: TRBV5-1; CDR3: CASSSGLAGASYQETQYF; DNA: TGCGCCAGCAGCTCAGGTTTAGCGGGGGCGTCGTATCAAGAGACCCAGTACTTC
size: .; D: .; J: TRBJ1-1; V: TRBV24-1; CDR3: CATSDWAGATFF; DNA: TGTGCCACCAGTGATTGGGCCGGGGCAACTTTCTTT
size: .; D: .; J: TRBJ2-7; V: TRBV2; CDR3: CASSFGTFYEQYF; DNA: TGTGCCAGCAGTTTCGGGACTTTCTACGAGCAGTACTTC
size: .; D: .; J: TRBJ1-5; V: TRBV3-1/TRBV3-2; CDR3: CASSQFLSNQPQHF; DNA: TGTGCCAGCAGCCAATTTCTGAGCAATCAGCCCCAGCATTTT
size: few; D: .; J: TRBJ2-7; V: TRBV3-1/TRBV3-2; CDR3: CASSLPPGTDPYEQYF; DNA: TGTGCCAGCAGTCTCCCCCCCGGGACGGACCCCTACGAGCAGTACTTC
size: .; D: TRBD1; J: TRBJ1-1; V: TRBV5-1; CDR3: CASSPGTGGTEAFF; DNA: TGCGCCAGCAGCCCCGGGACAGGGGGCACTGAAGCTTTCTTT
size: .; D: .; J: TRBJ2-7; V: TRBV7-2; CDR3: CASSYQSDPSYEQYF; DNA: TGTGCCAGCAGCTACCAGAGCGATCCCTCCTACGAGCAGTACTTC
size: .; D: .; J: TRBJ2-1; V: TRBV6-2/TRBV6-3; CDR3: CASSRSMGEQFF; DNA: TGTGCCAGCAGCCGCTCGATGGGGGAGCAGTTCTTC
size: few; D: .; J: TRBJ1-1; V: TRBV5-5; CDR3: CASSSGFRNLNTEAFF; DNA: TGTGCCAGCAGCTCGGGATTCCGTAATCTCAACACTGAAGCTTTCTTT
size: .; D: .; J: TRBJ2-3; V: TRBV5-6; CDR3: CASSLLVVGDTQYF; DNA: TGTGCCAGCAGCTTGCTCGTTGTGGGAGATACGCAGTATTTT
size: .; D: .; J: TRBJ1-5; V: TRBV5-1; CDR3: CASSLVAGQPQHF; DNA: TGCGCCAGCAGCTTGGTGGCCGGACAGCCCCAGCATTTT
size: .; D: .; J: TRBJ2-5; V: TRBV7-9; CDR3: CASSPFDNKETQYF; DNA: TGTGCCAGCAGCCCCTTTGACAACAAAGAGACCCAGTACTTC
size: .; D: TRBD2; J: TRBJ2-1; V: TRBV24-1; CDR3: CATSGVERGIYEQFF; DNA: TGTGCCACCAGTGGGGTGGAGCGGGGGATTTATGAGCAGTTCTTC
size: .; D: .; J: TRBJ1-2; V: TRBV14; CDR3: CASSQGGQNYGYTF; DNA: TGTGCCAGCAGCCAAGGAGGACAGAACTATGGCTACACCTTC
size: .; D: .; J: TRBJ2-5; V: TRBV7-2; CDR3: CASSASRVQETQYF; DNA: TGTGCCAGCAGCGCTTCTCGGGTCCAAGAGACCCAGTACTTC
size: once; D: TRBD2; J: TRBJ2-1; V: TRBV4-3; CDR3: CASSQRVSTSGSMNEQFF; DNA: TGCGCCAGCAGCCAAAGAGTCAGTACTAGCGGGAGTATGAATGAGCAGTTCTTC
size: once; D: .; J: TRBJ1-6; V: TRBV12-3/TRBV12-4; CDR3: CASSLAMDSPLHF; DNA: TGTGCCAGCAGTTTAGCGATGGATTCACCCCTCCACTTT
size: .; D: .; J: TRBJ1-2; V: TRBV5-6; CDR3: CASSFSAFNYGYTF; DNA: TGTGCCAGCAGCTTCTCAGCTTTTAACTATGGCTACACCTTC
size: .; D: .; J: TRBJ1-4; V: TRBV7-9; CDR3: CASSSDKENEKLFF; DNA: TGTGCCAGCAGCTCCGACAAGGAGAATGAAAAACTGTTTTTT
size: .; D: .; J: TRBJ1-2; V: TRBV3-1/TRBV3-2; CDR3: CASSQGDYGYTF; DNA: TGTGCCAGCAGCCAAGGAGACTATGGCTACACCTTC
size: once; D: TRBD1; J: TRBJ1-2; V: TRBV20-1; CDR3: CSASPGTAYGYTF; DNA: TGCAGTGCTAGTCCCGGGACAGCCTATGGCTACACCTTC
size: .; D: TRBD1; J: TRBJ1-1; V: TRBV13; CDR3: CASSAYRDRGLASNTEAFF; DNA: TGTGCCAGCAGCGCCTACCGGGACAGGGGATTAGCGTCGAACACTGAAGCTTTCTTT
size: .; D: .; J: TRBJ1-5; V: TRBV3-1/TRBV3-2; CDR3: CASSQGTGLYQPQHF; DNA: TGTGCCAGCAGCCAAGGAACAGGGCTGTATCAGCCCCAGCATTTT
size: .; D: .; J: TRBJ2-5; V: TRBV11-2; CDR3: CASSPVMGQETQYF; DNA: TGTGCCAGCAGCCCCGTCATGGGGCAAGAGACCCAGTACTTC
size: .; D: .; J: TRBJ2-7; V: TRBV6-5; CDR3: CATRQADSYEQYF; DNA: TGTGCCACTCGACAGGCAGACTCCTACGAGCAGTACTTC
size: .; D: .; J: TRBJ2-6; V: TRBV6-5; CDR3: CASSSTGAGGANVLTF; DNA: TGTGCCAGCAGTTCAACGGGGGCAGGTGGGGCCAACGTCCTGACTTTC
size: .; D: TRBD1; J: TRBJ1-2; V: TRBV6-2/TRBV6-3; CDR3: CASSRTSGGWGYGYTF; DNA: TGTGCCAGCAGTCGTACGTCAGGGGGCTGGGGCTATGGCTACACCTTC
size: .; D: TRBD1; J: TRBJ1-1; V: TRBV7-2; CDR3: CASSLQGAVTEAFF; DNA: TGTGCCAGCAGCTTACAGGGGGCGGTCACTGAAGCTTTCTTT
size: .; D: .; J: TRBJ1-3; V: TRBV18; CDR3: CASSPQGGSGNTIYF; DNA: TGTGCCAGCTCACCACAGGGAGGCTCTGGAAACACCATATATTTT
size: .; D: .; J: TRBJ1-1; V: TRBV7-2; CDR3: CASSLEPIRTEAFF; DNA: TGTGCCAGCAGCCTAGAGCCGATCCGCACTGAAGCTTTCTTT